The clone carrying this T cell receptor beta chain was detected only a few times. Its antigen remains unidentified. This entry comes from a study of CD8+ T cells in alopecia areata. Study overall: Patients in the treated group were given tofacitinib by mouth, 5 to 10 mg twice a day. Findings and caveats of the study: Elevated clonality characterized lesional scalp relative to normal scalp, particularly in alopecia totalis/universalis.

The sample's treatment: oral pan-JAK inhibitor, 5-10 mg twice daily. Sequencing relied on a cDNA template that was reverse transcribed from extracted RNA. Using immunoSEQ multiplex PCR, the repertoire was profiled, and TCRdb retains in-frame clones only, with some absent. The sample has about 180,000 clones, 51% seen once. The sequence came from a human donor with alopecia areata. The starting material was CD8+ T cells sorted from blood, obtained between weeks 51 and 52, from a patient treated with tofacitinib.

Here the CDR3 reads CSVVGSEPQHF. The CDR3 DNA follows: TGCAGCGTCGTCGGTTCTGAGCCCCAGCATTTT. The V and J genes are TRBV29-1 and TRBJ1-5; D ambiguous. CDR1 and CDR2 from the germline V gene are SQVTM and ANQGSEA. The V gene lost 6 bases and the J gene lost 8 bases, with 11 bases spanning the gap. The CDR3 extends over 11 amino acids.